The 17 T cell receptor beta chains below were found in one sample sequenced in a study of blood T cell repertoires in COVID-19. Assay used: immunoSEQ multiplex PCR; TCRdb lists only in-frame clones, some missing. The table has some 240,000 clones, roughly 79% seen once; the top ten hold roughly 8%. Material for sequencing was peripheral blood. The source of these receptors is a woman older than 75 with COVID-19, enrolled during active disease.

The chain has TRBV7-2 and TRBJ1-5, with TRBD1 matching over 9 bases. Per the germline V gene, CDR1 is SGHTA and CDR2 is FQGNSA. V trimming: 5 bases; J trimming: 5 bases; junction bases outside the gene matches: 4. The CDR3 has 14 residues. The DNA for the CDR3 is TGTGCCAGCAGCCCCTGGACAGGGGATCAGCCCCAGCATTTT. Translating gives CASSPWTGDQPQHF.

A single count supports this clone. The chain combines TRBV7-3 with TRBJ2-3; 8 bases match TRBD2. This CDR3 is built from 15 residues. Germline CDR1 reads SGHTA; CDR2 reads FQGTGA. V dropped 5 bases and J dropped 6; count of bases not matched to a gene: 10. CDR3: CASSTQAGASDTQYF. CDR3 DNA: TGTGCCAGCAGCACCCAAGCGGGAGCATCGGATACGCAGTATTTT.

The CDR3 sequence: CASSVSTVNTEAFF. Written as DNA, the CDR3 is TGTGCCAGCAGCGTAAGTACTGTGAACACTGAAGCTTTCTTT. The chain carries TRBV9 and TRBJ1-1; D remains ambiguous. Germline V gene sequence: CDR1 SGDLS, CDR2 YYNGEE. Trimming shortened V by 1 base and J by 0 bases, and 7 bases separated the two germline ends. CDR3 length: 14 amino acids.

This CDR3 reads CASSYSGPRDGDEQFF. The CDR3 nucleotides read TGTGCCAGCAGTTACTCGGGGCCTAGGGATGGTGATGAGCAGTTCTTC. The chain links TRBV6-5 to TRBJ2-1; maybe TRBD1 (5 bases). This CDR3 has 16 amino acids. V was shortened by 0 bases and J by 8 bases, with 17 bases between the two germline ends. The germline gives CDR1 MNHEY, CDR2 SVGAGI.

This clone showed up just a few times. V is TRBV6-5 and J is TRBJ1-2; TRBD1 is a possible D gene (6 bases). The CDR3 length is 15 residues. Germline V CDR1 and CDR2: MNHEY, SVGAGI. The V gene lost 7 bases and the J gene lost 0 bases, with 15 bases spanning the gap. CDR3 sequence reads: CASISGDTANYGYTF. The CDR3 DNA reads as TGTGCCAGCATATCAGGGGATACGGCTAACTATGGCTACACCTTC.

The chain carries TRBV2 and TRBJ1-2, with 7 positions matching TRBD1. CDR3 length: 15 residues. The V gene's germline CDR1 is SNHLY and CDR2 FYNNEI. The ends lost 6 bases at V and 5 bases at J; junction bases unmatched: 12. This CDR3 is CASRRDSGRGYGYTF. The CDR3 region has the DNA TGTGCCAGCAGGCGGGACAGCGGAAGAGGGTATGGCTACACCTTC.

The genes are TRBV6-1 and TRBJ1-2; TRBD1 agrees at 7 bases. V was clipped by 3 bases and J by 4 bases; unmatched bases: 8. Per germline, CDR1 MNHNS and CDR2 SASEGT. The CDR3 sequence is 15 residues long. The CDR3 DNA is TGTGCCAGCAGTGACGGACTTCAGGGGGGCTATGGCTACACCTTC. It translates to CASSDGLQGGYGYTF.

The rearrangement joins TRBV10-1 to TRBJ2-5, with D unclear. The germline CDR1 and CDR2 sequences are WNHNN and SYGVQD (reference sequence). Trimming pared 1 base from V and 5 bases from J, leaving 14 bases between. This CDR3 spans 15 amino acids. The chain's CDR3 is CASSEYRSRHETQYF. In DNA form, the CDR3 reads TGCGCCAGCAGTGAGTACCGGAGTAGGCACGAGACCCAGTACTTC.

The V and J genes are TRBV18 and TRBJ2-7; 7 bases fit TRBD2. CDR1 and CDR2 (germline): KGHSH, LQKENI. The CDR3 runs to 18 residues. Trimming at V came to 0 bases and at J to 6 bases, leaving 17 bases not matched to a gene. The CDR3, as DNA: TGTGCCAGCTCACCACCGACAGTTGGGGAGGGCGGAATGAGCGAGCAGTACTTC. It encodes CASSPPTVGEGGMSEQYF.

This chain joins TRBV19 and TRBJ1-4; D ambiguous. V dropped 5 bases and J dropped 2 bases, with 12 bases sitting between them. This CDR3 contains 15 residues. Per the germline V gene, CDR1 is LNHDA and CDR2 is SQIVND (reference sequence). The CDR3 DNA reads TGTGCCAGTAGTCGCTCGGGAAGTACTAATGAAAAACTGTTTTTT. Amino acids: CASSRSGSTNEKLFF.

V is TRBV30 and J is TRBJ1-2; 8 bases align to TRBD1. Trimming took 4 bases from V and 4 from J; bases not matched to a gene: 11. The CDR3 runs to 15 residues. Per germline, CDR1 GTSNPN and CDR2 SVGIG (reference sequence). CDR3: CAWTPRSGGTYGYTF. The CDR3, as DNA: TGTGCCTGGACCCCTCGGTCAGGGGGCACCTATGGCTACACCTTC.

This chain connects TRBV6-1 to TRBJ2-5, with D perhaps TRBD2 (6 bases). The germline V gene has CDR1 MNHNS and CDR2 SASEGT. The CDR3 spans 14 residues. The V end lost 0 bases, the J end lost 5 bases, and 10 bases lay between the germline ends. The CDR3 sequence is CASSEAGGRETQYF. CDR3 nucleotides: TGTGCCAGCAGTGAAGCAGGAGGGAGGGAGACCCAGTACTTC.

This rearrangement joins TRBV28 to TRBJ1-5; D uncertain. Germline-derived CDR1 and CDR2 are MDHEN and SYDVKM. The CDR3 contains 15 residues. V lost 7 bases and J lost 1, with 14 bases in between. The CDR3 coding sequence is TGTGCCAGCAAAGGCGGCAACCTCAGCAATCAGCCCCAGCATTTT. Protein: CASKGGNLSNQPQHF. Based on the CDR3 plus reference TRBV28 and TRBJ1-5, the full variable domain is DVKVTQSSRYLVKRTGEKVFLECVQDMDHENMFWYRQDPGLGLRLIYFSYDVKMKEKGDIPEGYSVSREKKERFSLILESASTNQTSMYLCASKGGNLSNQPQHFGDGTRLSIL.

This clone has only one observation. The CDR3 spells CASSSGQALNQPQHF. The CDR3 nucleotides read TGTGCCAGCAGTTCGGGACAGGCCCTAAATCAGCCCCAGCATTTT. The V and J genes are TRBV28 and TRBJ1-5, with TRBD1 matching over 8 bases. J was trimmed by 4 bases and V by 4 bases; bases with no gene match: 6. The germline CDR1 and CDR2 sequences are MDHEN and SYDVKM. The CDR3 totals 15 residues.

CDR3: CAWIREGPGGEQFF. CDR3 nucleotide sequence: TGTGCCTGGATACGGGAGGGTCCCGGCGGTGAGCAGTTCTTC. This chain joins TRBV30 and TRBJ2-1, with 8 bases lining up with TRBD2. Germline V gives CDR1 GTSNPN, CDR2 SVGIG (reference sequence). With V trimmed by 4 bases and J by 9 bases, 11 bases remained unmatched. There are 14 residues in the CDR3. The whole variable domain, filled in from reference TRBV30 and TRBJ2-1, reads SQTIHQWPATLVQPVGSPLSLECTVEGTSNPNLYWYRQAAGRGLQLLFYSVGIGQISSEVPQNLSASRPQDRQFILSSKKLLLSDSGFYLCAWIREGPGGEQFFGPGTRLTVL.

This rearrangement joins TRBV19 to TRBJ2-1; weak D call: TRBD2 (6 bases). The CDR3 sequence is 15 residues long. Trimming took off 6 bases at V and 2 bases at J, with 14 bases between the two ends. Germline V gene lookup returns CDR1 LNHDA and CDR2 SQIVND (reference sequence). The CDR3 bases are TGTGCCAGTAGAGACGGCGGAGGGACCTACAATGAGCAGTTCTTC. Encoded protein: CASRDGGGTYNEQFF.

The genes are TRBV30 and TRBJ2-7; TRBD2 matches at 10 bases. CDR3 size: 14 residues. The germline CDR1 and CDR2 sequences are GTSNPN and SVGIG (reference sequence). V shed 4 bases and J 4 bases; nucleotides not matched to a gene: 7. The DNA for the CDR3 is TGTGCCTGGATGAGGGATAGCGGGGGGTACGAGCAGTACTTC. Its translation: CAWMRDSGGYEQYF.